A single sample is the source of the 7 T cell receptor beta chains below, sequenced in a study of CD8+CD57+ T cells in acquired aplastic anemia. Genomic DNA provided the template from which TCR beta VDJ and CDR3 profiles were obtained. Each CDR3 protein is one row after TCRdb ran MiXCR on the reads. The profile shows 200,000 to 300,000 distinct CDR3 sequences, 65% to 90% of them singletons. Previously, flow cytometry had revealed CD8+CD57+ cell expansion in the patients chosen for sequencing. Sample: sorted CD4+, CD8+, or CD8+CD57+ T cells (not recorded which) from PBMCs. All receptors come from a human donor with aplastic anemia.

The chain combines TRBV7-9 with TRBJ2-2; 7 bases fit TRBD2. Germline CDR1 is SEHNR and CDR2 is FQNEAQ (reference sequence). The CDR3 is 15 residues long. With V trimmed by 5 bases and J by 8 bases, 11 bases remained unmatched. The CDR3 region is CASSVAAGPKGELFF. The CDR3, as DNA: TGTGCCAGCAGCGTCGCAGCGGGACCGAAAGGGGAGCTGTTTTTT.

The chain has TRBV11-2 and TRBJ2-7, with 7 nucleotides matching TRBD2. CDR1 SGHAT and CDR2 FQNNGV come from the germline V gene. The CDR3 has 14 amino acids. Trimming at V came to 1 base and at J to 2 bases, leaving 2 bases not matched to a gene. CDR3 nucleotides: TGTGCCAGCAGCTTAGGACTAGCTGCCTACGAGCAGTACGTC. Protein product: CASSLGLAAYEQYV.

The CDR3 protein is CASSWGGGWQDEAFF. The CDR3, as DNA: TGTGCCAGCAGCTGGGGTGGAGGGTGGCAAGATGAAGCTTTCTTT. The chain couples TRBV11-2 to TRBJ1-1; D remains ambiguous. Trimming cost V 4 bases and J 7 bases, with 19 bases left between them. CDR3 size: 15 residues. Germline V gene sequence: CDR1 SGHAT, CDR2 FQNNGV.

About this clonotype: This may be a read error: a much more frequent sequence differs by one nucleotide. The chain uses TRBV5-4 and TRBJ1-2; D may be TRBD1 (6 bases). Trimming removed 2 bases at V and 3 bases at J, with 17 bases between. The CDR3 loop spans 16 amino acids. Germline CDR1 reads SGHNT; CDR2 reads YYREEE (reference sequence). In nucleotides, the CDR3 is TGTGCCAGCAGCTTTACTAGCAGGGGCTTGGACTATGGCTACACCTTC. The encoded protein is CASSFTSRGLDYGYTF.

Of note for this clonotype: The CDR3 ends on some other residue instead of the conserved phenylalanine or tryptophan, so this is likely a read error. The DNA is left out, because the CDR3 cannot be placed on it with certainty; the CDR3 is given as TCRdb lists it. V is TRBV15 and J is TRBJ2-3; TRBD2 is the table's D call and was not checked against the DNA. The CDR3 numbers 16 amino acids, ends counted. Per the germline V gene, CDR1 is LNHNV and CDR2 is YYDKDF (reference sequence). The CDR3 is CATSRCSEQETQYFGP.

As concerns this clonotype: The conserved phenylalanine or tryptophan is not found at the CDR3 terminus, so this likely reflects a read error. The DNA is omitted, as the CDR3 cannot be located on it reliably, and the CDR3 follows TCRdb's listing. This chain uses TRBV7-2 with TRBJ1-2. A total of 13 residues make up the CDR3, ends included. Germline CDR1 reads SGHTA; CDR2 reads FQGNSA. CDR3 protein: CASSLARGADTPY.

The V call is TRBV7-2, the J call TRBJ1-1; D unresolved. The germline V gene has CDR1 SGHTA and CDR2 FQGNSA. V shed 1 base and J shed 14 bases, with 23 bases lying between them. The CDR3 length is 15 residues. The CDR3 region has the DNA TGTGCCAGCAGCTTAGATCCAAACGGGAACGCTGATTCCTTCTTT. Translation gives CASSLDPNGNADSFF.